The text below deals with one T cell receptor beta chain. Its antigen remains unknown. Being off target in a library aimed at alpha chains, this beta chain has a size of little meaning. Regarding time point: sample taken at primary tumor resection. Sequencing was performed on whole RNA extracted from tumor and nontumor lung tissue, or from frozen PBMC, and the material was left unsorted. The sample originates from a study of spatial heterogeneity in lung cancer. Study context: There was a strong correlation between the counts of TCR transcripts measured in tumor regions and a T cell transcriptional module score that was calculated from matched bulk RNA-seq. Study findings and constraints: Coverage of tumor T cells was estimated at 6% to 7% for alpha chains and under 15% for beta chains. Mutation tallies in tumors tracked expanded intratumoral alpha and beta TCR counts.

Germline-derived CDR1 and CDR2 are SGHDT and YYEEEE. V was clipped by 0 bases and J by 0 bases, with 7 bases between them. This CDR3 comprises 14 residues. MiXCR was run by TCRdb on the 5' RACE reads, yielding one entry per CDR3 protein. Altogether 2,500 to 3,000 distinct CDR3 sequences are present, approximately 49% being singletons, with the ten largest covering roughly 63%. This chain uses TRBV5-6 with TRBJ2-7; D is uncertain. The sequence was collected from a male donor with early-stage non-small cell lung cancer. Sequenced here: lung tumor tissue, sampled at surgery. The CDR3 nucleotides read TGTGCCAGCAGCTTGGATGCCACCTCCTACGAGCAGTACTTC. Translating it yields CASSLDATSYEQYF.